This is a list of T cell receptor beta chains from one sample in a study of CXCR3-negative and CXCR3-positive naive CD8 T cells. TCRdb derives one entry per CDR3 protein from the 5' RACE reads, leaving out DNA. The table gives 120,000 to 150,000 distinct CDR3 sequences; the top ten clones make up roughly 0.27% of it. Specimen: naive CXCR3+ CD8+ T cells from blood. The source of these receptors is a human donor in good health. Some clones in this sample may be carry-over from other donors' samples. CDR3s include the opening cysteine and the closing phenylalanine or tryptophan.

v_call: TRBV6-5
cdr3_length: 15
j_call: TRBJ2-5
cdr3_aa: CASSLLDRAGETQYF

v_call: TRBV28
cdr3_length: 20
j_call: TRBJ2-7
cdr3_aa: CASSLYRGRSGGVPDYEQYF

v_call: TRBV29-1
cdr3_length: 14
j_call: TRBJ2-5
cdr3_aa: CSVVKAGEEETQYF

v_call: TRBV7-9
cdr3_length: 13
j_call: TRBJ2-7
cdr3_aa: CASETGTDYEQYF

v_call: TRBV6-2/TRBV6-3
cdr3_length: 15
j_call: TRBJ1-5
cdr3_aa: CASSSGIGDNQPQHF

v_call: TRBV27
cdr3_length: 15
j_call: TRBJ2-7
cdr3_aa: CASAVTSGVTYEQYF

v_call: TRBV29-1
cdr3_length: 19
j_call: TRBJ2-1
cdr3_aa: CSAAPSLAGGPSSYNEQFF

v_call: TRBV11-2
cdr3_length: 12
j_call: TRBJ2-7
cdr3_aa: CASSLPRQEQYF

v_call: TRBV14
cdr3_length: 12
j_call: TRBJ1-1
cdr3_aa: CASSRGELQAFF

v_call: TRBV20-1
cdr3_length: 15
j_call: TRBJ2-5
cdr3_aa: CSAREEGGPRETQYF

v_call: TRBV20-1
cdr3_length: 15
j_call: TRBJ2-3
cdr3_aa: CSASSVGLFTDTQYF

v_call: TRBV4-1
cdr3_length: 16
j_call: TRBJ2-7
cdr3_aa: CASSQGVGTVPYEQYF

v_call: TRBV29-1
cdr3_length: 13
j_call: TRBJ2-5
cdr3_aa: CSVPDRGQETQYF

v_call: TRBV6-2/TRBV6-3
cdr3_length: 15
j_call: TRBJ2-7
cdr3_aa: CASSLGQGIPYEQYF

v_call: TRBV21-1
cdr3_length: 18
j_call: TRBJ2-3
cdr3_aa: CASSKSIFALLRTDTQYF

v_call: TRBV12-3/TRBV12-4
cdr3_length: 15
j_call: TRBJ2-1
cdr3_aa: CASSQGLASPNEQFF

v_call: TRBV11-2
cdr3_length: 13
j_call: TRBJ2-1
cdr3_aa: CASSWDSYNEQFF

v_call: TRBV20-1
cdr3_length: 14
j_call: TRBJ2-7
cdr3_aa: CSARTGGSSYEQYF

v_call: TRBV20-1
cdr3_length: 12
j_call: TRBJ1-1
cdr3_aa: CSATDRNTEAFF

v_call: TRBV4-1
cdr3_length: 15
j_call: TRBJ2-5
cdr3_aa: CASSPGLQGLETQYF

v_call: TRBV10-3
cdr3_length: 15
j_call: TRBJ2-5
cdr3_aa: CAISETSGLAETQYF

v_call: TRBV19
cdr3_length: 14
j_call: TRBJ1-1
cdr3_aa: CASSPRDRNTEAFF

v_call: TRBV6-2/TRBV6-3
cdr3_length: 15
j_call: TRBJ2-1
cdr3_aa: CASSSDGGSYNEQFF

v_call: TRBV7-8
cdr3_length: 14
j_call: TRBJ2-1
cdr3_aa: CASSNGQSYNEQFF

v_call: TRBV5-1
cdr3_length: 15
j_call: TRBJ2-1
cdr3_aa: CASRMGLAGVYEQFF

v_call: TRBV29-1
cdr3_length: 14
j_call: TRBJ1-1
cdr3_aa: CSAGGGVGDTEAFF

v_call: TRBV2
cdr3_length: 15
j_call: TRBJ2-5
cdr3_aa: CASSGIAGAQETQYF

v_call: TRBV7-9
cdr3_length: 14
j_call: TRBJ2-3
cdr3_aa: CASEKGAFGDTQYF

v_call: TRBV2
cdr3_length: 15
j_call: TRBJ2-1
cdr3_aa: CASSEGLAGGAEQFF

v_call: TRBV29-1
cdr3_length: 13
j_call: TRBJ2-5
cdr3_aa: CSVEGQGGETQYF

v_call: TRBV12-3/TRBV12-4
cdr3_length: 15
j_call: TRBJ2-2
cdr3_aa: CASSGYRGSTGELFF

v_call: TRBV28
cdr3_length: 15
j_call: TRBJ2-1
cdr3_aa: CASRNTLTGYNEQFF

v_call: TRBV12-3/TRBV12-4
cdr3_length: 15
j_call: TRBJ2-7
cdr3_aa: CASSLAGDGAYEQYF

v_call: TRBV6-1
cdr3_length: 16
j_call: TRBJ2-5
cdr3_aa: CASSEWTSRVGETQYF

v_call: TRBV5-6
cdr3_length: 14
j_call: TRBJ2-1
cdr3_aa: CASSPLAGGNEQFF

v_call: TRBV27
cdr3_length: 14
j_call: TRBJ2-7
cdr3_aa: CASSPRGGGLEQYF

v_call: TRBV5-4
cdr3_length: 15
j_call: TRBJ2-3
cdr3_aa: CASSLGLAGPDTQYF

v_call: TRBV28
cdr3_length: 17
j_call: TRBJ2-1
cdr3_aa: CASSFSGTSQAYNEQFF

v_call: TRBV6-1
cdr3_length: 15
j_call: TRBJ2-7
cdr3_aa: CASSDSTSGFYEQYF

v_call: TRBV20-1
cdr3_length: 11
j_call: TRBJ1-1
cdr3_aa: CGQTKNTEAFF

v_call: TRBV7-9
cdr3_length: 15
j_call: TRBJ1-2
cdr3_aa: CASSIEHDQDYGYTF

v_call: TRBV19
cdr3_length: 13
j_call: TRBJ2-5
cdr3_aa: CASSVDGEETQYF

v_call: TRBV20-1
cdr3_length: 13
j_call: TRBJ2-3
cdr3_aa: CSARDLSSDTQYF

v_call: TRBV6-6
cdr3_length: 11
j_call: TRBJ2-7
cdr3_aa: CASREFYEQYF

v_call: TRBV6-5
cdr3_length: 14
j_call: TRBJ2-7
cdr3_aa: CASSYFQGSYEQYF

v_call: TRBV28
cdr3_length: 17
j_call: TRBJ2-2
cdr3_aa: CASSPIAGLAATGELFF

v_call: TRBV2
cdr3_length: 16
j_call: TRBJ2-1
cdr3_aa: CASAGGRDYSYNEQFF

v_call: TRBV20-1
cdr3_length: 13
j_call: TRBJ2-7
cdr3_aa: CSATKTGSYEQYF

v_call: TRBV6-5
cdr3_length: 15
j_call: TRBJ1-2
cdr3_aa: CASSYSVGRLDGYTF